The rows below give T cell receptor beta chains drawn from one sample of a study of T cells after yellow fever vaccination. TCRdb processed the 5' RACE reads anew with MiXCR; each CDR3 protein has one entry. The repertoire holds about 330,000 distinct CDR3 sequences, about 4% seen once, with approximately 25% in the top ten. Source: PBMCs, taken 5 days after the yellow fever booster vaccination. All receptors come from a young man who received the YFV17D yellow fever vaccine. The CDR3 runs from the conserved cysteine through the conserved F or W. The D gene is left open where the match is weak. Expanded clones are given a class, and other clones once, few, many or no size at all.

v_call	cdr3_length	d_call	j_call	clone_size	cdr3_aa	cdr3_nt
TRBV5-5	14	.	TRBJ2-7	many	CASTQGGGGYEQYF	TGTGCCAGCACCCAGGGGGGAGGGGGCTACGAGCAGTACTTC
TRBV29-1	14	.	TRBJ2-3	few	CSVEDPISRDTQYF	TGCAGCGTTGAAGATCCAATTTCGCGGGATACGCAGTATTTT
TRBV5-1	19	TRBD2	TRBJ2-1	.	CASSLRGGSAVQRNNEQFF	TGCGCCAGCAGCTTGCGGGGGGGATCTGCAGTCCAACGAAACAATGAGCAGTTCTTC
TRBV10-3	16	.	TRBJ1-5	.	CAISDQSGDSNQPQHF	TGTGCCATCAGTGATCAATCAGGGGATAGCAATCAGCCCCAGCATTTT
TRBV7-2	11	.	TRBJ2-3	many	CASSRTDTQYF	TGTGCCAGCAGCCGCACAGATACGCAGTATTTT
TRBV5-1	13	.	TRBJ2-2	many	CASSLVPTGELFF	TGCGCCAGCAGCTTGGTACCAACCGGGGAGCTGTTTTTT
TRBV20-1	19	TRBD2	TRBJ2-5	.	CSARPYDLSLTSGGETQYF	TGCAGTGCTAGGCCTTACGACTTATCTCTTACTAGCGGTGGGGAGACCCAGTACTTC
TRBV20-1	17	TRBD2	TRBJ2-3	few	CSARSPAGARGADTQYF	TGCAGTGCTAGATCACCCGCGGGGGCGCGGGGGGCAGATACGCAGTATTTT
TRBV6-6	14	.	TRBJ1-1	.	CASSYQGENTEAFF	TGTGCCAGCAGTTATCAGGGAGAGAACACTGAAGCTTTCTTT
TRBV19	12	.	TRBJ1-1	few	CASRGGWTEAFF	TGTGCCAGTAGGGGGGGATGGACTGAAGCTTTCTTT
TRBV5-1	15	.	TRBJ2-7	many	CASSHPPPHDYEQYF	TGCGCCAGCAGCCATCCCCCCCCCCACGACTACGAGCAGTACTTC
TRBV7-3	15	TRBD1	TRBJ2-1	few	CASSQTGDGYNEQFF	TGTGCCAGCAGCCAGACAGGGGATGGGTACAATGAGCAGTTCTTC
TRBV4-3	19	.	TRBJ1-2	.	CASSQDTGAGVILGYGYTF	TGCGCCAGCAGCCAAGACACCGGGGCCGGGGTCATTTTGGGCTATGGCTACACCTTC
TRBV4-1	19	TRBD2	TRBJ2-1	.	CASSLDSLKGLAGEDEQFF	TGCGCCAGCAGCCTCGACTCTCTTAAGGGACTAGCGGGGGAGGATGAGCAGTTCTTC
TRBV5-1	13	.	TRBJ2-7	many	CASSLAKGYEQYF	TGCGCCAGCAGCTTGGCCAAGGGCTACGAGCAGTACTTC
TRBV29-1	11	TRBD1	TRBJ1-2	.	CSVVGGTGYTF	TGCAGCGTGGTAGGGGGCACTGGCTACACCTTC
TRBV12-3/TRBV12-4	16	TRBD1	TRBJ2-2	few	CATVTGGERNTGELFF	TGTGCCACCGTGACAGGGGGAGAGAGGAACACCGGGGAGCTGTTTTTT
TRBV5-6	17	.	TRBJ1-1	many	CASSFSHDGRVNTEAFF	TGTGCCAGCAGCTTCTCCCATGATGGGCGGGTGAACACTGAAGCTTTCTTT
TRBV5-8	15	.	TRBJ1-1	.	CASSLGHAGNTEAFF	TGTGCCAGCAGCTTGGGACACGCCGGGAACACTGAAGCTTTCTTT
TRBV5-1	14	.	TRBJ2-3	many	CASSSGTSQVTQYF	TGCGCCAGCAGCTCCGGGACTTCTCAGGTCACGCAGTATTTT
TRBV7-2	15	TRBD2	TRBJ2-3	few	CASRNSGGAPDTQYF	TGTGCCAGCAGAAATAGCGGGGGGGCCCCAGATACGCAGTATTTT
TRBV4-2	15	.	TRBJ1-5	many	CASSQELGSNQPQHF	TGTGCCAGCAGCCAAGAGTTGGGTAGCAATCAGCCCCAGCATTTT
TRBV6-1	15	.	TRBJ1-2	few	CASSPGGRGRYGYTF	TGTGCCAGCAGTCCCGGGGGGCGGGGAAGGTATGGCTACACCTTC
TRBV6-1	15	.	TRBJ1-5	many	CASSEYLGGNQPQHF	TGTGCCAGCAGTGAATATCTTGGTGGCAATCAGCCCCAGCATTTT
TRBV4-1	16	TRBD1	TRBJ2-1	.	CASSHAPGQYYNEQFF	TGCGCCAGCAGCCATGCTCCGGGACAGTACTACAATGAGCAGTTCTTC